One sample yielded the 4 T cell receptor beta chains listed below, sequenced in a study of blood T cell repertoires in COVID-19. Repertoires were generated with immunoSEQ multiplex PCR, while TCRdb's copy carries only in-frame clones and drops some. Seen here are roughly 300,000 clones, under 90% observed once, and the top ten hold 8.5% to 12%. The sequenced sample consisted of PBMCs or T cells enriched from blood (not recorded which). The origin of the receptors is a woman under 30 who had recovered from COVID-19.

In the case of this clone: Within the sample, other DNA sequences also encode this same CDR3. The V and J genes are TRBV5-1 and TRBJ1-5, with TRBD1 matching over 9 bases. Trimming cost V 2 bases and J 4 bases; bases outside gene matches: 1. Looked up from germline, CDR1 is SGHRS and CDR2 is YFSETQ. This CDR3 comprises 14 residues. The DNA for the CDR3 is TGCGCCAGCAGCTTAGGGACAGGGAATCAGCCCCAGCATTTT. Translation gives CASSLGTGNQPQHF.

This chain joins TRBV7-6 and TRBJ1-1; 10 bases map to TRBD1. The CDR3 runs to 14 residues. Per germline, CDR1 SGHVS and CDR2 FNYEAQ. After removal of 4 bases from V and 8 bases from J, the junction contained 7 bases not matched to a gene. The CDR3 spells CASSSSGTGVEAFF. The CDR3 coding sequence is TGTGCCAGCAGCTCAAGTGGGACAGGGGTCGAAGCTTTCTTT.

The genes are TRBV28 and TRBJ1-5, with 7 bases fitting TRBD1. V shed 7 bases and J 6 bases; nucleotides not matched to a gene: 12. The V gene's germline CDR1 is MDHEN and CDR2 SYDVKM. The CDR3 consists of 15 residues. The CDR3 loop reads CASTLRDRATQPQHF. CDR3 coding DNA: TGTGCCAGCACCCTAAGAGACAGGGCCACTCAGCCCCAGCATTTT.

This chain connects TRBV2 to TRBJ2-5; TRBD2 might be the D (5 bases). V lost 5 bases, J lost 4 bases, and 17 bases lay in between. Germline V gene lookup returns CDR1 SNHLY and CDR2 FYNNEI. The CDR3 extends over 15 amino acids. CDR3 DNA: TGTGCCAGCAGTAGTGGAGAGGGCCGGGGAGAGACCCAGTACTTC. It is translated as CASSSGEGRGETQYF.